This TCR beta chain emerged from a study of shared clonotypes between healthy human individuals. This table comes from immunoSEQ multiplex PCR, and its TCRdb copy is limited to in-frame clones, with some not included. The sample consists of around 2.3 million clones, 90% to 97% of them appearing once. Germline CDR1 and CDR2: MGHRA and YSYEKL. The CDR3 runs to 12 residues. With 4 bases removed from V and 5 bases from J, the gap between germline ends came to 9 bases. The material sequenced was naive CD4+ T cells sorted from blood. Sample subset: CD45RA+ positively selected. The chain employs TRBV4-1 and TRBJ2-7; no reliable D call. This TCR was sampled from a man aged 18 to 29 in good health. The DNA for the CDR3 is TGCGCCAGCAGCCGGGATTGGGACGAGCAGTACTTC. Translated, it gives CASSRDWDEQYF.